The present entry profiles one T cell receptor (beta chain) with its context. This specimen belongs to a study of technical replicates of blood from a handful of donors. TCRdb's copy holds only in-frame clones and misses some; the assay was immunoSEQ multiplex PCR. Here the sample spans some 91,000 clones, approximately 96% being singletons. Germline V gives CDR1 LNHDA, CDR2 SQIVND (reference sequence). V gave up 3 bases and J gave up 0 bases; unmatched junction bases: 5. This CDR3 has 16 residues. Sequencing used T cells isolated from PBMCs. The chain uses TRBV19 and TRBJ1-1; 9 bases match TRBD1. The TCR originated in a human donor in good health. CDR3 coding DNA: TGTGCCAGTAGTATGTACAGGGGGCGCATGAACACTGAAGCTTTCTTT. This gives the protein CASSMYRGRMNTEAFF.